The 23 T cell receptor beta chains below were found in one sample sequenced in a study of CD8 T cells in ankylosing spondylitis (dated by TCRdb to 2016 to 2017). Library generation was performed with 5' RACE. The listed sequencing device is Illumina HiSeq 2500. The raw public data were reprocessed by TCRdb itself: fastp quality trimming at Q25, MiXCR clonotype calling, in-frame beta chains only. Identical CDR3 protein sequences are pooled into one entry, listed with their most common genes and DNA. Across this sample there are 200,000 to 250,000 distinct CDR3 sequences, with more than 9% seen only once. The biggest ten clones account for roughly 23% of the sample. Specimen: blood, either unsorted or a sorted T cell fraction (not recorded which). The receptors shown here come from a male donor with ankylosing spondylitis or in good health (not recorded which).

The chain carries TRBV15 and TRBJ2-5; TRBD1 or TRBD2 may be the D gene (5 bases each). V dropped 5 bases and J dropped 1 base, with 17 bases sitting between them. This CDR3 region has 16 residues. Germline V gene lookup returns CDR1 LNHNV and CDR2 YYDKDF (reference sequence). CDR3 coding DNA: TGTGCCACCAGCGTCCCGGGACCCTTGGTCCAAGAGACCCAGTACTTC. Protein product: CATSVPGPLVQETQYF. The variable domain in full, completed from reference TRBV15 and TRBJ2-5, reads DAMVIQNPRYQVTQFGKPVTLSCSQTLNHNVMYWYQQKSSQAPKLLFHYYDKDFNNEADTPDNFQSRRPNTSFCFLDIRSPGLGDTAMYLCATSVPGPLVQETQYFGPGTRLLVL.

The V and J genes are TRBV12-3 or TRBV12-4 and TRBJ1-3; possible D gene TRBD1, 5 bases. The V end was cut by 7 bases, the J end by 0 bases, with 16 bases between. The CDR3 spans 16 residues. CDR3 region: CASTWDVARSGNTIYF. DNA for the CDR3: TGTGCCAGCACCTGGGACGTAGCCCGCTCTGGAAACACCATATATTTT.

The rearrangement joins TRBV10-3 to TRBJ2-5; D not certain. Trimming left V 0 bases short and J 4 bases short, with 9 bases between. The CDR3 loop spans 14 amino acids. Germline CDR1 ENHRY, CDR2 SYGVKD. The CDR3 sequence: CAISESSGRETQYF. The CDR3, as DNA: TGTGCCATCAGTGAGTCAAGTGGTCGAGAGACCCAGTACTTC.

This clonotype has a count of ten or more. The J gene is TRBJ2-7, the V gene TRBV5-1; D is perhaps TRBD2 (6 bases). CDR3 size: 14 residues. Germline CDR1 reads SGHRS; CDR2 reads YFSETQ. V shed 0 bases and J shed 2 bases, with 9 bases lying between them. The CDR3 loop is CASSLAPGAYEQYF. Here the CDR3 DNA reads TGCGCCAGCAGCTTGGCACCGGGAGCCTACGAGCAGTACTTC.

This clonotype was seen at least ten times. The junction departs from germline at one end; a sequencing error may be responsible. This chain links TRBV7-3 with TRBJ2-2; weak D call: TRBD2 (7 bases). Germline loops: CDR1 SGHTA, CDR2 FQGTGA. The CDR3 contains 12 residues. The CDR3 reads CASSLGLGGPAF. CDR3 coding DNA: TGTGCCAGCAGCTTAGGATTGGGGGGGCCAGCTTTT.

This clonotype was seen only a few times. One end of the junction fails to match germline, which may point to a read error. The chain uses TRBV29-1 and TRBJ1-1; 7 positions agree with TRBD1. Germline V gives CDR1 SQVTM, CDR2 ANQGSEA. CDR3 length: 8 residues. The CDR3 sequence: CSVGTGGF. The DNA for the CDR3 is TGCAGCGTTGGGACAGGAGGATTT.

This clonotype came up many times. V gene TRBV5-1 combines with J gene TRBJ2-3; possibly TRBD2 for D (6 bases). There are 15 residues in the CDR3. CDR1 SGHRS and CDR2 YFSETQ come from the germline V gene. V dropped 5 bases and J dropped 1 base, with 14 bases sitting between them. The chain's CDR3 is CASSFGTPGTDTQYF. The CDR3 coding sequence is TGCGCCAGCAGTTTTGGGACTCCGGGCACAGATACGCAGTATTTT.

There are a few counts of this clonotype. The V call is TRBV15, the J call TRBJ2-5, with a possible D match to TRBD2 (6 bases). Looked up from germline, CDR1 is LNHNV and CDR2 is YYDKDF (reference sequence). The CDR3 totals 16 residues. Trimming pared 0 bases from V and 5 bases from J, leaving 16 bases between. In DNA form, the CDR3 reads TGTGCCACCAGCAGAGATTTGCGCGGGGACGGCGAGACCCAGTACTTC. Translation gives CATSRDLRGDGETQYF.

The CDR3 here is CASSQATEQYF. CDR3 sequence (DNA): TGTGCCAGCAGCCAAGCAACGGAGCAGTACTTC. The chain joins TRBV3-1 to TRBJ2-7; D is undetermined. V was cut by 1 base and J by 7 bases, with 5 bases left in between. Germline V gene sequence: CDR1 LGHDT, CDR2 YNNKEL (reference sequence). The CDR3 is 11 amino acids.

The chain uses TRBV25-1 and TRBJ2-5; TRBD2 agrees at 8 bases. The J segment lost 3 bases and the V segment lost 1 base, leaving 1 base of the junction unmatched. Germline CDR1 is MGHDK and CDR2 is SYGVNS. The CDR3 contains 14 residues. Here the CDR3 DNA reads TGTGCCAGCAGTGAATTTAGCGGGGAAGAGACCCAGTACTTC. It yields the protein CASSEFSGEETQYF.

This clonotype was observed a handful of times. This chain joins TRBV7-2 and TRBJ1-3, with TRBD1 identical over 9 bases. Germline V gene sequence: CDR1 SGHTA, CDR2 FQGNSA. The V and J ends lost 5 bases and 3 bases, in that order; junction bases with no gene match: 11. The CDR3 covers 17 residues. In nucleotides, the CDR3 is TGTGCCAGCAGCGAGTACGCCGGGACAGGGAATGGAAACACCATATATTTT. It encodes CASSEYAGTGNGNTIYF.

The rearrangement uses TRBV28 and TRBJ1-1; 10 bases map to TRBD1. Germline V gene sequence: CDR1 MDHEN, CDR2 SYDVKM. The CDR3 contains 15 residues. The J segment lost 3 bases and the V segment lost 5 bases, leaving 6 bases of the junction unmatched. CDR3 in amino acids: CASSPRTGGDTEAFF. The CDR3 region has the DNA TGTGCCAGCAGTCCCAGGACAGGGGGAGACACTGAAGCTTTCTTT.

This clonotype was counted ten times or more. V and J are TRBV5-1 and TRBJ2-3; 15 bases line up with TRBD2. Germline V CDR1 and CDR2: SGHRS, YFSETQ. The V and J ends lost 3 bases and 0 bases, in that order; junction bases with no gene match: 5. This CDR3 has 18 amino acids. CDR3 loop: CASSSGTSGGISTDTQYF. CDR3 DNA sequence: TGCGCCAGCAGCTCCGGGACTAGCGGGGGGATTAGCACAGATACGCAGTATTTT.

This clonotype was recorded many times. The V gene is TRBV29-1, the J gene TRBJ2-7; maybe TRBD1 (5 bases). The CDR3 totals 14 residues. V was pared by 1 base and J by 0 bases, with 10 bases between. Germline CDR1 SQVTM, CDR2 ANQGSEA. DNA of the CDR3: TGCAGCGTTGAAGGACTGGACAACTCCTACGAGCAGTACTTC. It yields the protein CSVEGLDNSYEQYF.

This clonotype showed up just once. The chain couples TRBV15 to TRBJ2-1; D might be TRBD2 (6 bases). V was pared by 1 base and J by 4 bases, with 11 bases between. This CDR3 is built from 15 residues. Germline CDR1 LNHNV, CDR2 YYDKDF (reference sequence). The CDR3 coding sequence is TGTGCCACCAGCAGAGGACTAGGGGATTACAATGAGCAGTTCTTC. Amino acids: CATSRGLGDYNEQFF. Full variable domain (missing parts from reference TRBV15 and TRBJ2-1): DAMVIQNPRYQVTQFGKPVTLSCSQTLNHNVMYWYQQKSSQAPKLLFHYYDKDFNNEADTPDNFQSRRPNTSFCFLDIRSPGLGDTAMYLCATSRGLGDYNEQFFGPGTRLTVL.

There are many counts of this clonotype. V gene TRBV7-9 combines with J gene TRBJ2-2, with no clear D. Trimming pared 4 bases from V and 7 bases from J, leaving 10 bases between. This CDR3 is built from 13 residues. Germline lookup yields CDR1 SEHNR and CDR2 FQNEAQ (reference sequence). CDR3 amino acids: CASSSTTLGELFF. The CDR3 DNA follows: TGTGCCAGCAGCTCTACTACGCTCGGGGAGCTGTTTTTT.

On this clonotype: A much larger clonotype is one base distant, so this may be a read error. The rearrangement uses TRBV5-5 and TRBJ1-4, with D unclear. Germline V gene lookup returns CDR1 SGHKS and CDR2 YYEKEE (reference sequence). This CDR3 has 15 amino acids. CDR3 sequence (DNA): TGTGTCAGCAGCTTGGGCGGCAGCTTAAATGAAAAACTGTTTTTT. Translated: CVSSLGGSLNEKLFF. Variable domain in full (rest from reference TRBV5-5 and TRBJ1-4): DAGVTQSPTHLIKTRGQQVTLRCSPISGHKSVSWYQQVLGQGPQFIFQYYEKEERGRGNFPDRFSARQFPNYSSELNVNALLLGDSALYLCVSSLGGSLNEKLFFGSGTQLSVL.

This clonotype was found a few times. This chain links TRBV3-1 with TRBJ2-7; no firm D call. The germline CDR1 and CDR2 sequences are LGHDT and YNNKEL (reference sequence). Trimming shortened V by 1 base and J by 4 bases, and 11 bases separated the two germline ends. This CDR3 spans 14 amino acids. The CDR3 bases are TGTGCCAGCAGCCAAGGGTACGGTTTTTACGAGCAGTACTTC. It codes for CASSQGYGFYEQYF.

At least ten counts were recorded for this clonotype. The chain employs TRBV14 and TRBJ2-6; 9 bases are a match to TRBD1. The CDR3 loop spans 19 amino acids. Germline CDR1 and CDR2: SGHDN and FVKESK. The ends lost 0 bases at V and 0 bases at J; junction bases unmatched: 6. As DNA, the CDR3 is TGTGCCAGCAGCCAAGATTGGGGACAGGGTAGCTCTGGGGCCAACGTCCTGACTTTC. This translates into CASSQDWGQGSSGANVLTF.

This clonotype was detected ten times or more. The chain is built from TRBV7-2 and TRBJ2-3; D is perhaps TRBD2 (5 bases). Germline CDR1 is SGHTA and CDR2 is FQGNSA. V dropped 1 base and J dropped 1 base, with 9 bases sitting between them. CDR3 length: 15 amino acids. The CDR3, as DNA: TGTGCCAGCAGCTTAGACGGGGTTGGCACAGATACGCAGTATTTT. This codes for CASSLDGVGTDTQYF.

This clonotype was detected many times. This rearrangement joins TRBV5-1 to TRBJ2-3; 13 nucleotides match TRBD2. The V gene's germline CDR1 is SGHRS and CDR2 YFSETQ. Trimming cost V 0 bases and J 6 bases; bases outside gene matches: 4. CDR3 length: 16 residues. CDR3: CASSLEGTSGADTQYF. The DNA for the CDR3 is TGCGCCAGCAGCTTGGAGGGGACTAGCGGGGCGGATACGCAGTATTTT.

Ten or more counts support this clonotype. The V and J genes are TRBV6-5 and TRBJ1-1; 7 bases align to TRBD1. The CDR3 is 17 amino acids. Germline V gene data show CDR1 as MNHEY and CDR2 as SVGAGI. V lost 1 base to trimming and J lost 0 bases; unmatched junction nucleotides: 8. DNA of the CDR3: TGTGCCAGCAGTTACTTGAAGGGGGCGTGGGTGAACACTGAAGCTTTCTTT. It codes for CASSYLKGAWVNTEAFF.

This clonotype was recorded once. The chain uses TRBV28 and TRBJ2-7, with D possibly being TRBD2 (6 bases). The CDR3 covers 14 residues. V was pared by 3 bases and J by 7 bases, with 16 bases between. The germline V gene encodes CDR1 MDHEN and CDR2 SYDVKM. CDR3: CASSFRGGVGEQYF. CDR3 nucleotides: TGTGCCAGCAGTTTCCGCGGAGGGGTCGGGGAGCAGTACTTC.